The rows below give T cell receptor beta chains drawn from one sample of a study of cytomegalovirus exposure and HLA in healthy donors. Generated by immunoSEQ multiplex PCR, the TCRdb table keeps only in-frame clones and is missing some. The sample includes around 120,000 clones, 81% of them seen just once. Input material: PBMCs. The source of these receptors is a man younger than 35 in good health and CMV-seronegative. Each CDR3 is given with its conserved first and last residue. A D gene is named only where the DNA matches it firmly. Not all rows give a size; the values are once, few, many and, for expanded clones, a class.

TRBJ1-2,TRBV9,.,.,CASSPGQFNYGYTF,TGTGCCAGCAGCCCCGGACAGTTTAACTATGGCTACACCTTC
TRBJ2-5,TRBV21-1,.,.,CASSKVGHGRGDYSVQQETQYF,TGTGCCAGCAGCAAAGTGGGTCATGGTAGGGGGGACTATTCGGTCCAACAAGAGACCCAGTACTTC
TRBJ2-7,TRBV21-1,.,.,CASSKATAGGPPGEQYF,TGTGCCAGCAGCAAAGCTACCGCGGGGGGCCCTCCTGGCGAGCAGTACTTC
TRBJ2-5,TRBV7-8,.,.,CASSLARTGQSRTQYF,TGTGCCAGCAGCTTGGCTCGAACGGGTCAATCTCGGACCCAGTACTTC
TRBJ1-2,TRBV7-9,.,TRBD1,CASSLVGQGGSGYTF,TGTGCCAGCAGCTTAGTAGGACAGGGGGGTTCAGGCTACACCTTC
TRBJ2-7,TRBV5-1,.,TRBD1,CASSLDRGLYEQYF,TGCGCCAGCAGCTTGGACAGGGGGCTCTACGAGCAGTACTTC
TRBJ1-6,TRBV9,.,.,CASSDGGWGSPLHF,TGTGCCAGCAGCGATGGGGGCTGGGGTTCACCCCTCCACTTT
TRBJ2-7,TRBV10-3,few,.,CAINEPRRYEQYF,TGTGCCATCAATGAGCCCAGGCGCTACGAGCAGTACTTC
TRBJ2-7,TRBV7-9,.,.,CASSIDRYEQYF,TGTGCCAGCAGCATTGACAGGTACGAGCAGTACTTC
TRBJ2-3,TRBV9,.,TRBD2,CASSQSGGAADTQYF,TGTGCCAGCAGCCAAAGCGGGGGGGCCGCAGATACGCAGTATTTT
TRBJ1-2,TRBV11-2,.,TRBD1,CASSLSTGLYGYTF,TGTGCCAGCAGCCTTTCGACAGGGCTCTATGGCTACACCTTC
TRBJ1-4,TRBV6-6,few,.,CASSLLNEKLFF,TGTGCCAGCAGTTTATTAAATGAAAAACTGTTTTTT
TRBJ2-3,TRBV27,.,.,CASRDGQTPYTDTQYF,TGTGCCAGCAGAGACGGACAGACCCCTTACACAGATACGCAGTATTTT